What follows are 29 T cell receptor beta chains derived from one specimen sequenced in a study of blood T cell repertoires in COVID-19. Libraries were prepared by immunoSEQ multiplex PCR; TCRdb keeps only in-frame clonotypes and omits some of them. The sample carries about 210,000 clones, approximately 88% recorded once. The sequenced sample consisted of PBMCs or T cells enriched from blood (not recorded which). All receptors come from a man younger than 30 with acute COVID-19.

The chain carries TRBV9 and TRBJ2-5, with 10 bases matching TRBD2. The germline V gene has CDR1 SGDLS and CDR2 YYNGEE. This CDR3 is 16 amino acids long. Trimming removed 6 bases from V and 2 bases from J; junction bases left unmatched: 10. The CDR3 spells CASTPASGSLQETQYF. In nucleotides, the CDR3 is TGTGCCAGCACCCCCGCTAGCGGGAGTTTGCAAGAGACCCAGTACTTC.

The chain links TRBV7-9 to TRBJ1-4; D is uncertain. The CDR3 length is 14 residues. The ends were cut back, 5 bases at V and 4 bases at J, with 11 bases in the middle. CDR1 and CDR2 (germline): SEHNR, FQNEAQ (reference sequence). CDR3 in amino acids: CASSLSVSNEKLFF. CDR3 coding DNA: TGTGCCAGCAGCCTCTCCGTTAGTAATGAAAAACTGTTTTTT.

The J gene is TRBJ2-3, the V gene TRBV19; weak D call: TRBD2 (6 bases). Germline CDR1 LNHDA, CDR2 SQIVND (reference sequence). The CDR3 consists of 15 residues. V was cut by 3 bases and J by 2 bases, with 12 bases left in between. This CDR3 reads CASSISREPTDTQYF. In nucleotides, the CDR3 is TGTGCCAGTAGTATCTCACGGGAGCCCACAGATACGCAGTATTTT.

The J gene is TRBJ2-1, the V gene TRBV7-2, with TRBD1 identical over 9 bases. Per germline, CDR1 SGHTA and CDR2 FQGNSA. The trim removed 5 bases at V and 5 bases at J, leaving 4 bases unmatched. The CDR3 consists of 14 residues. CDR3 DNA sequence: TGTGCCAGCAGCCAGAGGGACAGGGACAATGAGCAGTTCTTC. It codes for CASSQRDRDNEQFF.

V and J are TRBV14 and TRBJ2-3, with 7 bases identical to TRBD2. The V and J ends lost 4 bases and 0 bases, in that order; junction bases with no gene match: 4. Germline CDR1 is SGHDN and CDR2 is FVKESK. The CDR3 sequence is 15 residues long. CDR3 nucleotides: TGTGCCAGCAGCCCCTACGGGAGGAGCACAGATACGCAGTATTTT. Translated, it gives CASSPYGRSTDTQYF.

V gene TRBV27 combines with J gene TRBJ2-3; the D gene is possibly TRBD1 (5 bases). Germline values: CDR1 MNHEY, CDR2 SMNVEV (reference sequence). The V gene lost 6 bases and the J gene lost 1 base, with 17 bases spanning the gap. The CDR3 consists of 16 residues. CDR3 amino acids: CASSPWGPGGTDTQYF. CDR3 DNA: TGTGCCAGCAGCCCCTGGGGCCCGGGCGGCACAGATACGCAGTATTTT.

The genes are TRBV4-3 and TRBJ1-2; D gene ambiguous. This CDR3 region has 17 residues. CDR1 is LGHNA and CDR2 is YSLEER in the germline V gene. Trimming cost V 0 bases and J 0 bases, with 14 bases left between them. CDR3: CASSQDWSGQANYGYTF. CDR3 coding DNA: TGCGCCAGCAGCCAAGATTGGTCTGGCCAGGCTAACTATGGCTACACCTTC.

The chain joins TRBV4-2 to TRBJ2-1, with D perhaps matching TRBD2 (5 bases). Trimming stripped 5 bases from V and 3 bases from J, with 17 bases between. The CDR3 is made up of 16 amino acids. Per germline, CDR1 LGHNA and CDR2 YNFKEQ. CDR3 sequence (DNA): TGTGCCAGCAGCGGGGAGCAGAGCGGAGTCTACAATGAGCAGTTCTTC. Translating it yields CASSGEQSGVYNEQFF.

CDR3 residues: CASSLEDSTADTQYF. In nucleotides, the CDR3 is TGCGCCAGCAGCTTGGAGGACAGTACAGCAGATACGCAGTATTTT. The rearrangement joins TRBV5-1 to TRBJ2-3; D is possibly TRBD1 (6 bases). The CDR3 consists of 15 residues. CDR1 and CDR2 (germline): SGHRS, YFSETQ. Trimming shortened V by 0 bases and J by 4 bases, and 12 bases separated the two germline ends. Together with reference TRBV5-1 and TRBJ2-3, the CDR3 gives the full variable domain: KAGVTQTPRYLIKTRGQQVTLSCSPISGHRSVSWYQQTPGQGLQFLFEYFSETQRNKGNFPGRFSGRQFSNSRSEMNVSTLELGDSALYLCASSLEDSTADTQYFGPGTRLTVL.

This chain joins TRBV7-9 and TRBJ2-4; possible D gene TRBD2, 7 bases. CDR1 and CDR2 (germline): SEHNR, FQNEAQ (reference sequence). This CDR3 has 18 residues. V was cut by 5 bases and J by 6 bases, with 26 bases left in between. CDR3 amino acids: CASSPLSGDRDMGNIQYF. The CDR3 DNA reads TGTGCCAGCAGCCCCCTCAGCGGGGACCGGGACATGGGAAACATTCAGTACTTC.

V is TRBV19 and J is TRBJ2-1; TRBD2 matches 9 bases. The germline V gene has CDR1 LNHDA and CDR2 SQIVND (reference sequence). The CDR3 is made up of 15 amino acids. The trim removed 4 bases at V and 5 bases at J, leaving 6 bases unmatched. CDR3: CASSSRASGNNEQFF. CDR3 nucleotides: TGTGCCAGTAGTAGCAGGGCTAGCGGGAACAATGAGCAGTTCTTC.

The chain links TRBV12-3 or TRBV12-4 to TRBJ2-7; 9 bases are shared with TRBD2. CDR3 length: 13 amino acids. V dropped 5 bases and J dropped 5; count of bases not matched to a gene: 4. CDR3 sequence (DNA): TGTGCCAGCAGTCCCGGGACTAGCAACGAGCAGTACTTC. The encoded protein is CASSPGTSNEQYF.

This clone was seen more than once but under ten times. J is TRBJ1-5 and V is TRBV2, with 7 bases lining up with TRBD1. The CDR3 is made up of 17 amino acids. Germline V gives CDR1 SNHLY, CDR2 FYNNEI. V shed 4 bases and J 0 bases; nucleotides not matched to a gene: 9. This CDR3 is CASSGTGNTFSNQPQHF. The DNA for the CDR3 is TGTGCCAGCAGTGGGACAGGCAACACCTTTAGCAATCAGCCCCAGCATTTT.

The chain carries TRBV7-2 and TRBJ1-6, with 7 bases identical to TRBD1. V lost 5 bases and J lost 7; bases outside the gene matches: 11. This CDR3 comprises 16 residues. Germline V CDR1 and CDR2: SGHTA, FQGNSA. The CDR3, as DNA: TGTGCCAGCAGCCCATTGGCCAGCAGGGGGAATTCACCCCTCCACTTT. As protein: CASSPLASRGNSPLHF.

V and J are TRBV2 and TRBJ1-1; D perhaps matches TRBD1 (6 bases). Germline V CDR1 and CDR2: SNHLY, FYNNEI. Trimming removed 10 bases from V and 6 bases from J, with 15 bases in between. This CDR3 has 12 amino acids. The DNA of the CDR3 is TGTGCCACCACAGGGTTTGGGGCTGAAGCTTTCTTT. Translation gives CATTGFGAEAFF.

The V call is TRBV9, the J call TRBJ1-4, with TRBD1 identical over 9 bases. The CDR3 loop spans 16 amino acids. After removal of 2 bases from V and 5 bases from J, the junction contained 7 bases not matched to a gene. CDR1 SGDLS and CDR2 YYNGEE come from the germline V gene. The CDR3 sequence: CASSVGAGQGNEKLFF. Here the CDR3 DNA reads TGTGCCAGCAGCGTGGGAGCAGGACAGGGGAATGAAAAACTGTTTTTT.

In its sample, this clone was seen once. The chain joins TRBV11-2 to TRBJ2-7; possible D gene TRBD1, 6 bases. The length of the CDR3 is 18 residues. Trimming took 2 bases from V and 0 from J, leaving 20 bases between them. Germline V gene sequence: CDR1 SGHAT, CDR2 FQNNGV. The CDR3: CASSLTRQWTDSSYEQYF. The CDR3 bases are TGTGCCAGCAGCTTAACGAGGCAATGGACGGACAGCTCCTACGAGCAGTACTTC.

Concerning this clone: Other DNA sequences in this sample translate to the same CDR3. This chain connects TRBV5-1 to TRBJ2-7, with a tentative D call TRBD1 (5 bases). CDR1 and CDR2 (germline): SGHRS, YFSETQ. The CDR3 sequence is 14 residues long. V lost 2 bases and J 0 bases, leaving 9 bases between the germline ends. In nucleotides, the CDR3 is TGCGCCAGCAGCTTCCAGGGTGGCTCCTACGAGCAGTACTTC. It yields the protein CASSFQGGSYEQYF.

The V and J genes are TRBV6-1 and TRBJ2-2; 13 bases line up with TRBD2. The CDR3 has 20 residues. Germline V lookup: CDR1 MNHNS, CDR2 SASEGT. V lost 0 bases and J lost 0; bases outside the gene matches: 7. CDR3 in DNA: TGTGCCAGCAGTGAAGCGCTAGTTGGACTAGCGGGAGCGAACACCGGGGAGCTGTTTTTT. This codes for CASSEALVGLAGANTGELFF.

This clone occurred a few times. Sequence at one end of the junction differs from germline and may be a read error. The rearrangement links TRBV19 to TRBJ2-1; 12 bases match TRBD2. Germline V gives CDR1 LNHDA, CDR2 SQIVND (reference sequence). This CDR3 region has 11 residues. This CDR3 reads CASSSTSGRLF. CDR3 DNA sequence: TGTGCCAGTAGCAGCACTAGCGGGAGGCTCTTC.

The CDR3 spells CASSPGGTSGNTIYF. As DNA, the CDR3 is TGTGCCAGCAGCCCAGGGGGGACATCTGGAAACACCATATATTTT. The genes are TRBV9 and TRBJ1-3, with 7 bases that match TRBD1. Germline V gene sequence: CDR1 SGDLS, CDR2 YYNGEE. This CDR3 is built from 15 residues. With V trimmed by 4 bases and J by 1 base, 5 bases remained unmatched.

The CDR3 coding sequence is TGTGCCAGCAGTTACAGGAGGGAGCTGAACACTGAAGCTTTCTTT. This codes for CASSYRRELNTEAFF. The genes are TRBV6-5 and TRBJ1-1, with D uncertain. V lost 2 bases, J lost 0 bases, and 10 bases lay in between. The CDR3 extends over 15 amino acids. Germline values: CDR1 MNHEY, CDR2 SVGAGI.

CDR3 sequence reads: CSEIGQGSSEAFF. The CDR3 DNA follows: TGCAGCGAAATTGGACAGGGGAGTAGTGAAGCTTTCTTT. The chain joins TRBV29-1 to TRBJ1-1; 9 bases are a match to TRBD1. The CDR3 is made up of 13 amino acids. The germline CDR1 and CDR2 sequences are SQVTM and ANQGSEA. V dropped 7 bases and J dropped 7; count of bases not matched to a gene: 10.

A single count supports this clone. The V and J genes are TRBV3-1 (or the pseudogene TRBV3-2) and TRBJ1-2, with D possibly TRBD1 on 5 matching bases. The CDR3 loop spans 14 amino acids. Germline CDR1 is LGHDT and CDR2 is YNNKEL (reference sequence). Trimming took off 1 base at V and 6 bases at J, with 12 bases between the two ends. This CDR3 reads CASSQAGDLNGYTF. Written as DNA, the CDR3 is TGTGCCAGCAGCCAAGCTGGGGACTTGAATGGCTACACCTTC.

The sample holds many counts of this clone. V usage is TRBV10-3 and J usage is TRBJ1-1, with D possibly TRBD1 on 6 matching bases. CDR3 length: 15 amino acids. In germline, CDR1 is ENHRY, CDR2 SYGVKD. Trimming removed 4 bases from V and 0 bases from J, with 12 bases in between. The DNA of the CDR3 is TGTGCCATCAGTGCGGCGGACAGCATGAACACTGAAGCTTTCTTT. This gives the protein CAISAADSMNTEAFF.

The CDR3 nucleotides are TGTGCCAGCAGCTTAGTAGCGACGGGGGCCTACGAGCAGTACTTC. Its protein product is CASSLVATGAYEQYF. The chain carries TRBV11-2 and TRBJ2-7, with a tentative D call TRBD2 (6 bases). In germline, CDR1 is SGHAT, CDR2 FQNNGV. The V end was cut by 1 base, the J end by 2 bases, with 12 bases between. The CDR3 has 15 amino acids.

This sequence joins TRBV7-9 and TRBJ2-1, with TRBD2 identical over 7 bases. The V and J ends lost 4 bases and 2 bases, in that order; junction bases with no gene match: 11. Looked up from germline, CDR1 is SEHNR and CDR2 is FQNEAQ (reference sequence). The CDR3 is 17 amino acids. CDR3 sequence: CASSSDFTGTTYNEQFF. The CDR3 DNA reads TGTGCCAGCAGCTCCGACTTCACGGGGACTACCTACAATGAGCAGTTCTTC. Full variable domain (missing parts from reference TRBV7-9 and TRBJ2-1): DTGVSQNPRHKITKRGQNVTFRCDPISEHNRLYWYRQTLGQGPEFLTYFQNEAQLEKSRLLSDRFSAERPKGSFSTLEIQRTEQGDSAMYLCASSSDFTGTTYNEQFFGPGTRLTVL.

This chain joins TRBV3-1 (or the pseudogene TRBV3-2) and TRBJ2-5, with no clear D. The CDR3 runs to 12 residues. Between the trimmed V and J ends, which lost 0 bases and 5 bases, there was a span of 4 bases. CDR1 and CDR2 (germline): LGHDT, YNNKEL (reference sequence). This CDR3 is CASSQDSETQYF. The DNA of the CDR3 is TGTGCCAGCAGCCAAGATAGCGAGACCCAGTACTTC.

The chain is built from TRBV4-2 and TRBJ2-5; perhaps TRBD2 as D (6 bases). Looked up from germline, CDR1 is LGHNA and CDR2 is YNFKEQ. With 1 base removed from V and 3 bases from J, the gap between germline ends came to 12 bases. The CDR3 runs 15 residues. The CDR3 reads CASSQGPGGEETQYF. The DNA for the CDR3 is TGTGCCAGCAGCCAAGGCCCCGGAGGGGAAGAGACCCAGTACTTC.